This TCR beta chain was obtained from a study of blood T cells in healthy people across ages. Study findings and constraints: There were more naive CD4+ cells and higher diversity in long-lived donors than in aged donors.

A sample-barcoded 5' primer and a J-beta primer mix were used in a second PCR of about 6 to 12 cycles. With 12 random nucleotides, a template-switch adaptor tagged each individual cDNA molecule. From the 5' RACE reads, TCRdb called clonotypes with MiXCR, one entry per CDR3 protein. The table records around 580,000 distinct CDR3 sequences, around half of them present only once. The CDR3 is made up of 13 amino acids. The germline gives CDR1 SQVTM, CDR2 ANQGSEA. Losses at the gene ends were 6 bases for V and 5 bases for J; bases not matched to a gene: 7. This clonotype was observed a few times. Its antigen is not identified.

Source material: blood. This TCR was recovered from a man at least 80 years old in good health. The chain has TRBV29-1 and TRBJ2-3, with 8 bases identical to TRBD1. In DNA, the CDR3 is TGCAGCGTCAGGGGGCGCTTTCGAGATACGCAGTATTTT. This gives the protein CSVRGRFRDTQYF.